The 24 T cell receptor beta chains reported below all come from one sample, sequenced in a study of cytomegalovirus exposure and HLA in healthy donors. The PCR contained 60 Vbeta and 13 Jbeta primers. Some clones are missing from TCRdb's copy, which holds only in-frame ones; the method was immunoSEQ multiplex PCR. The data include around 200,000 clones; the top ten clones carry approximately 0.82%. Sequenced: PBMCs. These receptors all come from a woman aged 18 to 35 in good health and CMV-seropositive.

The rearrangement uses TRBV5-1 and TRBJ2-2; 12 bases match TRBD1. Trimming at V came to 4 bases and at J to 5 bases, leaving 9 bases not matched to a gene. Germline values: CDR1 SGHRS, CDR2 YFSETQ. The CDR3 sequence is 17 residues long. The CDR3 here is CASSKGGTGGRTGELFF. DNA for the CDR3: TGCGCCAGCAGCAAAGGCGGGACAGGGGGCCGTACCGGGGAGCTGTTTTTT.

This sequence joins TRBV9 and TRBJ2-1, with 7 bases fitting TRBD1. This CDR3 has 17 residues. Germline values: CDR1 SGDLS, CDR2 YYNGEE. After removal of 0 bases from V and 0 bases from J, the junction contained 6 bases not matched to a gene. The CDR3 DNA sequence: TGTGCCAGCAGCGTAGCAAGGGGGCTTAGCTCCTACAATGAGCAGTTCTTC. Protein: CASSVARGLSSYNEQFF. Filled out from reference TRBV9 and TRBJ2-1, the complete variable domain reads DSGVTQTPKHLITATGQRVTLRCSPRSGDLSVYWYQQSLDQGLQFLIQYYNGEERAKGNILERFSAQQFPDLHSELNLSSLELGDSALYFCASSVARGLSSYNEQFFGPGTRLTVL.

The chain has TRBV2 and TRBJ1-2; D is unresolved. Deletions cut 2 bases from V and 8 bases from J, with 9 bases between. Germline-derived CDR1 and CDR2 are SNHLY and FYNNEI. This CDR3 contains 12 residues. The CDR3 here is CASSERSRGYTF. CDR3 in DNA: TGTGCCAGCAGTGAACGAAGCAGGGGCTACACCTTC.

CDR3 sequence (DNA): TGTGCCAGCAGCTTGCTGACAGGGTGGGATGAAAAACTGTTTTTT. Its translation is CASSLLTGWDEKLFF. The chain combines TRBV7-9 with TRBJ1-4; TRBD1 agrees at 7 bases. Germline trimming cut 3 bases from V and 6 bases from J; bases unmatched to any gene: 7. Germline CDR1 SEHNR, CDR2 FQNEAQ (reference sequence). This CDR3 contains 15 residues.

The rearrangement uses TRBV15 and TRBJ2-3; possibly TRBD2 for D (6 bases). Germline CDR1 reads LNHNV; CDR2 reads YYDKDF (reference sequence). The length of the CDR3 is 16 residues. The germline V and J ends were trimmed by 0 bases and 8 bases, with 18 bases remaining between them. CDR3 amino acids: CATSRDSVEGVTTQYF. The CDR3 DNA is TGTGCCACCAGCAGAGATTCTGTGGAGGGAGTGACTACGCAGTATTTT.

J is TRBJ2-1 and V is TRBV19; 11 positions agree with TRBD2. CDR1 and CDR2 from the germline V gene are LNHDA and SQIVND (reference sequence). The ends lost 7 bases at V and 4 bases at J; junction bases unmatched: 3. The CDR3 extends over 14 amino acids. CDR3 nucleotides: TGTGCCAGTATGACTAGCGGGATATACAATGAGCAGTTCTTC. It is translated as CASMTSGIYNEQFF.

The V gene is TRBV15, the J gene TRBJ2-3; 12 positions match TRBD2. Germline lookup yields CDR1 LNHNV and CDR2 YYDKDF (reference sequence). The V segment lost 3 bases and the J segment 5 bases; nucleotides outside the gene matches: 3. The CDR3 covers 15 residues. The CDR3 protein is CATSRGTSGQDTQYF. The DNA of the CDR3 is TGTGCCACCAGCAGGGGGACTAGCGGGCAAGATACGCAGTATTTT. The variable domain in full, completed from reference TRBV15 and TRBJ2-3, reads DAMVIQNPRYQVTQFGKPVTLSCSQTLNHNVMYWYQQKSSQAPKLLFHYYDKDFNNEADTPDNFQSRRPNTSFCFLDIRSPGLGDTAMYLCATSRGTSGQDTQYFGPGTRLTVL.

This chain joins TRBV25-1 and TRBJ1-1, with a weak D call TRBD1 (5 bases). Per germline, CDR1 MGHDK and CDR2 SYGVNS. V was cut by 0 bases and J by 7 bases, with 9 bases left in between. The CDR3 has 13 amino acids. The CDR3 coding sequence is TGTGCCAGCAGTGAATACAGGGAAGTTGAAGCTTTCTTT. Amino acid sequence: CASSEYREVEAFF.

This chain links TRBV9 with TRBJ2-3, with a possible D match to TRBD1 (6 bases). Germline CDR1 reads SGDLS; CDR2 reads YYNGEE. V dropped 0 bases and J dropped 3 bases, with 11 bases sitting between them. This CDR3 is built from 15 residues. The CDR3 sequence: CASSVAGQFTDTQYF. CDR3 DNA sequence: TGTGCCAGCAGCGTAGCGGGACAATTTACAGATACGCAGTATTTT. Using reference TRBV9 and TRBJ2-3 for the parts outside the CDR3, the full variable domain is DSGVTQTPKHLITATGQRVTLRCSPRSGDLSVYWYQQSLDQGLQFLIQYYNGEERAKGNILERFSAQQFPDLHSELNLSSLELGDSALYFCASSVAGQFTDTQYFGPGTRLTVL.

The V and J genes are TRBV4-2 and TRBJ2-7, with D tentatively TRBD1 (5 bases). Per the germline V gene, CDR1 is LGHNA and CDR2 is YNFKEQ. Trimming removed 3 bases at V and 3 bases at J, with 6 bases between. This CDR3 comprises 12 residues. The CDR3 reads CASSHDSYEQYF. The CDR3, as DNA: TGTGCCAGCAGCCATGACAGCTACGAGCAGTACTTC.

This sequence joins TRBV5-1 and TRBJ2-5, with a possible D match to TRBD1 (6 bases). The closer fit of TRBJ2-7 to the DNA end suggests the J call may be wrong. The CDR3 extends over 17 amino acids. Germline assignment: CDR1 SGHRS and CDR2 YFSETQ. The CDR3 loop reads CASSLKGGTIYTDEQYF. The DNA of the CDR3 is TGCGCCAGCAGCCTCAAAGGTGGGACAATTTATACCGACGAGCAGTACTTC.

This chain uses TRBV5-8 with TRBJ1-1; no clear D. This CDR3 spans 15 amino acids. V was trimmed by 0 bases and J by 5 bases, leaving 14 bases between them. From germline, CDR1 is SGHTS and CDR2 YDEGEE. CDR3 region: CASSLVVQVRTEAFF. CDR3 sequence (DNA): TGTGCCAGCAGCTTGGTTGTTCAAGTACGGACTGAAGCTTTCTTT.

The chain couples TRBV28 to TRBJ1-1; 8 bases agree with TRBD1. Unmatched junction bases numbered 13, after V lost 3 bases and J lost 10 bases. Germline V gene sequence: CDR1 MDHEN, CDR2 SYDVKM. This CDR3 spans 15 amino acids. The CDR3 loop reads CASSFHRGLGGGAFF. The DNA for the CDR3 is TGTGCCAGCAGTTTCCACAGGGGGTTGGGCGGGGGAGCTTTCTTT.

The chain joins TRBV6-1 to TRBJ1-5; the match to TRBD1 covers 7 bases. Looked up from germline, CDR1 is MNHNS and CDR2 is SASEGT. V lost 2 bases to trimming and J lost 7 bases; unmatched junction nucleotides: 5. CDR3 length: 14 residues. CDR3 nucleotides: TGTGCCAGCAGTGAACCGACAGGGTCCCAGCCCCAGCATTTT. The encoded protein is CASSEPTGSQPQHF.

The chain links TRBV7-9 to TRBJ1-3; D may be TRBD1 (6 bases). This CDR3 is built from 15 residues. V was pared by 5 bases and J by 3 bases, with 14 bases between. From germline, CDR1 is SEHNR and CDR2 FQNEAQ (reference sequence). The CDR3 DNA reads as TGTGCCAGCAGCCAACACGGGGGGCTTGGAAACACCATATATTTT. Its protein is CASSQHGGLGNTIYF.

The genes are TRBV30 and TRBJ1-2; 9 nucleotides match TRBD1. The CDR3 has 13 amino acids. Per the germline V gene, CDR1 is GTSNPN and CDR2 is SVGIG (reference sequence). V gave up 0 bases and J gave up 7 bases; unmatched junction bases: 3. The CDR3 is CAWSVGTGSGYTF. In nucleotides, the CDR3 is TGTGCCTGGAGTGTTGGGACAGGGTCTGGCTACACCTTC.

V usage is TRBV19 and J usage is TRBJ1-5; perhaps TRBD1 as D (5 bases). Trimming stripped 4 bases from V and 3 bases from J, with 10 bases between. There are 14 residues in the CDR3. Germline CDR1 is LNHDA and CDR2 is SQIVND (reference sequence). This CDR3 reads CASSTRDYNQPQHF. CDR3 nucleotides: TGTGCCAGTAGTACCAGGGATTACAATCAGCCCCAGCATTTT.

The gene calls are TRBV5-4 and TRBJ2-1; D unresolved. The CDR3 has 13 amino acids. Trimming removed 2 bases from V and 7 bases from J, with 10 bases in between. Germline CDR1 is SGHNT and CDR2 is YYREEE (reference sequence). DNA for the CDR3: TGTGCCAGCAGCTTTCCCGTGAGTAATGAGCAGTTCTTC. This gives the protein CASSFPVSNEQFF.

The rearrangement uses TRBV5-5 and TRBJ2-7; TRBD1 aligns across 8 bases. There are 15 residues in the CDR3. CDR1 and CDR2 (germline): SGHKS, YYEKEE (reference sequence). The J segment lost 4 bases and the V segment lost 4 bases, leaving 10 bases of the junction unmatched. CDR3 amino acids: CASSLTDRELYEQYF. Here the CDR3 DNA reads TGTGCCAGCAGCCTAACGGACAGGGAGCTTTACGAGCAGTACTTC.

This chain joins TRBV5-6 and TRBJ2-1, with 7 bases lining up with TRBD2. V gave up 0 bases and J gave up 3 bases; unmatched junction bases: 3. The CDR3 spans 15 residues. The germline V gene has CDR1 SGHDT and CDR2 YYEEEE. CDR3 amino acids: CASSLALADYNEQFF. DNA of the CDR3: TGTGCCAGCAGCTTGGCCCTAGCGGACTACAATGAGCAGTTCTTC.

V usage is TRBV7-2 and J usage is TRBJ2-3, with 10 bases identical to TRBD2. This CDR3 has 15 amino acids. The V segment lost 1 base and the J segment 14 bases; nucleotides outside the gene matches: 12. Germline CDR1 is SGHTA and CDR2 is FQGNSA. The CDR3 region has the DNA TGTGCCAGCAGCTTAGAAGGAGGAGCGGGGGGGCGTCGGTATTTT. This gives the protein CASSLEGGAGGRRYF.

The chain is built from TRBV6-5 and TRBJ1-5; a weak D match, TRBD1 (6 bases). Germline CDR1 and CDR2: MNHEY and SVGAGI. The CDR3 has 15 residues. V lost 4 bases and J 6 bases, leaving 16 bases between the germline ends. In DNA form, the CDR3 reads TGTGCCAGCAGTTCTAAACAGGGTGCGGGTCAGCCCCAGCATTTT. It translates to CASSSKQGAGQPQHF.

The chain joins TRBV11-3 to TRBJ2-1, with D perhaps matching TRBD1 (6 bases). V was trimmed by 1 base and J by 7 bases, leaving 11 bases between them. Germline-derived CDR1 and CDR2 are SGHNT and YENEEA. There are 14 residues in the CDR3. The CDR3 DNA follows: TGTGCCAGCAGCTTAGTAGGGGGAAGGAATGAGCAGTTCTTC. Amino acids: CASSLVGGRNEQFF.

The chain uses TRBV5-1 and TRBJ2-7; tentative D call: TRBD2 (5 bases). V shed 5 bases and J shed 1 base, with 16 bases lying between them. The germline gives CDR1 SGHRS, CDR2 YFSETQ. The CDR3 totals 15 residues. Written as DNA, the CDR3 is TGCGCCAGCAGACTAGTTTGGGGTCTTTCCTACGAGCAGTACTTC. Protein product: CASRLVWGLSYEQYF.